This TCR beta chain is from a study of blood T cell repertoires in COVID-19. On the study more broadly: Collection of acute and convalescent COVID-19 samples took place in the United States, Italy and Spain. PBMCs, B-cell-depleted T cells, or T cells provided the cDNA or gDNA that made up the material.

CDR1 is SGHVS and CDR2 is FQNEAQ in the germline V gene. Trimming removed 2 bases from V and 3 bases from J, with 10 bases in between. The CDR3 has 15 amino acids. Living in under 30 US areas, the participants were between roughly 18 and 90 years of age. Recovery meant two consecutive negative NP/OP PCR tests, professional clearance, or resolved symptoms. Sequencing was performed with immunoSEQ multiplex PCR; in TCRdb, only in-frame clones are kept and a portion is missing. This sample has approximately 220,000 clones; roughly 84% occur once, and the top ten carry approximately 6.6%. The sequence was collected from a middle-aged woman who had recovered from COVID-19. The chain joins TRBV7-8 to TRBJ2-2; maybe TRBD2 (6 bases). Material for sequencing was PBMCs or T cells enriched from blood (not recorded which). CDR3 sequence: CASSLRRVHTGELFF. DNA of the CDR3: TGTGCCAGCAGCTTAAGGAGGGTCCACACCGGGGAGCTGTTTTTT.